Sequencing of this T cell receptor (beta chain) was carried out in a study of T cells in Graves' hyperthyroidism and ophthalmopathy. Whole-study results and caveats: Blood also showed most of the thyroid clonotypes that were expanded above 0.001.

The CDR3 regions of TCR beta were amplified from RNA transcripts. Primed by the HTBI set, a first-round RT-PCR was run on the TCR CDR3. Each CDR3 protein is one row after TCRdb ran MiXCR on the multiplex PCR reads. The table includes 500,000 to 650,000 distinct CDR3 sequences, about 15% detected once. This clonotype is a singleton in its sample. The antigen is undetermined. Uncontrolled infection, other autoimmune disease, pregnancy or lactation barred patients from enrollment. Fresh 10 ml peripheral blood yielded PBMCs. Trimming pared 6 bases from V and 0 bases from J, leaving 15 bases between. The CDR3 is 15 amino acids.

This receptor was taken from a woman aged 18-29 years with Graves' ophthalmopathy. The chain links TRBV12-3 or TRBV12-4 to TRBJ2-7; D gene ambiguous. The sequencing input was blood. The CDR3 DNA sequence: TGTGCCAGCAGCGGGCCAAGCCGGAGCTCCTACGAGCAGTACTTC. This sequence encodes CASSGPSRSSYEQYF.